This TCR beta chain came from a study of blood T cell repertoires in COVID-19. About the research overall: Nucleic acid was either cDNA or gDNA, and it came from T cells, B-cell-depleted T cells, or PBMCs.

V was pared by 5 bases and J by 6 bases, with 7 bases of the junction left unmatched. CDR3 length equals 13 residues. Germline-derived CDR1 and CDR2 are SEHNR and FQNEAQ (reference sequence). Authors' analysis steps: Estimated nucleated cell counts came from reference gene primer amplification. Assay: immunoSEQ multiplex PCR; the TCRdb copy retains only in-frame clones and omits some. The V and J calls and clone size come from that table; D and trimming were worked out from the DNA. This sample yields roughly 49,000 clones, of which nearly 85% are seen a single time; over 15% belongs to the top ten. The sequencing sample was made of peripheral blood. The V call is TRBV7-9, the J call TRBJ2-7; TRBD1 matches 7 bases. The TCR comes from a man aged 40-49 years with acute or convalescent COVID-19. The CDR3: CASSPRDSTEQYV. The CDR3 region has the DNA TGTGCCAGCAGCCCGAGGGACAGTACCGAGCAGTACGTC.